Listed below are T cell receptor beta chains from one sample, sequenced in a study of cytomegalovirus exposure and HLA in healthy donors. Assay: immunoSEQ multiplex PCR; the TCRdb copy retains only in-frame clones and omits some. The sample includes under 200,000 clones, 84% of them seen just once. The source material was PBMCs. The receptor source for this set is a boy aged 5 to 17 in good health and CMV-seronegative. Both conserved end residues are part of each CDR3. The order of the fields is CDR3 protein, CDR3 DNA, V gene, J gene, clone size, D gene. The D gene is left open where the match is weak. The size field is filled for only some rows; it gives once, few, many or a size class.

CDR3 protein: CASSLGRGHYGYTF
CDR3 DNA: TGTGCCAGCAGCTTGGGCAGGGGGCACTATGGCTACACCTTC
V gene: TRBV5-6
J gene: TRBJ1-2
clone size: .
D gene: TRBD1

CDR3 protein: CASSSGGANNEQFF
CDR3 DNA: TGTGCCAGCAGCAGCGGGGGGGCTAACAATGAGCAGTTCTTC
V gene: TRBV5-4
J gene: TRBJ2-1
clone size: .
D gene: TRBD2

CDR3 protein: CASSGTGTGREQYF
CDR3 DNA: TGTGCCAGCAGCGGAACCGGGACAGGGCGCGAGCAGTACTTC
V gene: TRBV5-4
J gene: TRBJ2-7
clone size: once
D gene: TRBD1

CDR3 protein: CASSPLGGEETQYF
CDR3 DNA: TGTGCCAGCTCACCCCTCGGAGGGGAAGAGACCCAGTACTTC
V gene: TRBV18
J gene: TRBJ2-5
clone size: .
D gene: .

CDR3 protein: CASSLRTGLPYEQYF
CDR3 DNA: TGTGCCAGCAGCCTAAGGACAGGGCTGCCCTACGAGCAGTACTTC
V gene: TRBV7-2
J gene: TRBJ2-7
clone size: .
D gene: TRBD1

CDR3 protein: CASGEGDHTEAFF
CDR3 DNA: TGCGCCAGCGGGGAGGGGGATCACACTGAAGCTTTCTTT
V gene: TRBV5-1
J gene: TRBJ1-1
clone size: few
D gene: .

CDR3 protein: CASSLLETRIAGANVLTF
CDR3 DNA: TGCGCCAGCAGCTTGTTGGAGACTAGGATAGCTGGGGCCAACGTCCTGACTTTC
V gene: TRBV5-1
J gene: TRBJ2-6
clone size: .
D gene: .

CDR3 protein: CASSVEGGTGTDTQYF
CDR3 DNA: TGTGCCAGCAGCGTAGAAGGTGGGACAGGCACAGATACGCAGTATTTT
V gene: TRBV9
J gene: TRBJ2-3
clone size: .
D gene: TRBD1

CDR3 protein: CASSLSAGGPLDEQFF
CDR3 DNA: TGCGCCAGCAGCTTGAGTGCGGGGGGGCCTCTGGATGAGCAGTTCTTC
V gene: TRBV5-1
J gene: TRBJ2-1
clone size: few
D gene: TRBD2

CDR3 protein: CASSRMGDRAYEQYF
CDR3 DNA: TGCGCCAGCAGCCGGATGGGGGACAGAGCCTACGAGCAGTACTTC
V gene: TRBV5-1
J gene: TRBJ2-7
clone size: .
D gene: TRBD1

CDR3 protein: CASGLGGTTGNTIYF
CDR3 DNA: TGTGCTAGTGGTTTGGGGGGGACAACTGGAAACACCATATATTTT
V gene: TRBV12-5
J gene: TRBJ1-3
clone size: once
D gene: .

CDR3 protein: CAWSVGTGGFSYSNQPQHF
CDR3 DNA: TGTGCCTGGAGTGTGGGGACAGGGGGTTTTTCCTATAGCAATCAGCCCCAGCATTTT
V gene: TRBV30
J gene: TRBJ1-5
clone size: .
D gene: TRBD1

CDR3 protein: CASSQDRVSNYGYTF
CDR3 DNA: TGCGCCAGCAGCCAAGATCGGGTCAGCAACTATGGCTACACCTTC
V gene: TRBV4-1
J gene: TRBJ1-2
clone size: .
D gene: .

CDR3 protein: CASRPVEMNTEAFF
CDR3 DNA: TGTGCCAGCAGGCCCGTAGAGATGAACACTGAAGCTTTCTTT
V gene: TRBV11-2
J gene: TRBJ1-1
clone size: .
D gene: .

CDR3 protein: CASSQSRFSQPQHF
CDR3 DNA: TGCGCCAGCAGTCAATCCAGGTTTTCTCAGCCCCAGCATTTT
V gene: TRBV23-1
J gene: TRBJ1-5
clone size: few
D gene: .

CDR3 protein: CASSLGGLAGGATDTQYF
CDR3 DNA: TGTGCCAGCAGTTTAGGCGGACTAGCGGGTGGCGCTACAGATACGCAGTATTTT
V gene: TRBV28
J gene: TRBJ2-3
clone size: .
D gene: TRBD2

CDR3 protein: CASSEDRGSSAEAFF
CDR3 DNA: TGTGCCAGCAGTGAGGACAGGGGATCTTCGGCTGAAGCTTTCTTT
V gene: TRBV6-1
J gene: TRBJ1-1
clone size: few
D gene: TRBD1

CDR3 protein: CASSFRLAGGHEQFF
CDR3 DNA: TGCGCCAGCAGCTTCCGACTAGCGGGAGGTCATGAGCAGTTCTTC
V gene: TRBV5-1
J gene: TRBJ2-1
clone size: .
D gene: TRBD2

CDR3 protein: CSVDRSPSRDYGYTF
CDR3 DNA: TGCAGCGTTGACAGAAGTCCCAGCAGGGACTATGGCTACACCTTC
V gene: TRBV29-1
J gene: TRBJ1-2
clone size: .
D gene: .

CDR3 protein: CSVEDGQGAYEQYF
CDR3 DNA: TGCAGCGTTGAAGATGGGCAGGGGGCCTACGAGCAGTACTTC
V gene: TRBV29-1
J gene: TRBJ2-7
clone size: once
D gene: TRBD1

CDR3 protein: CASAPTSPETQYF
CDR3 DNA: TGTGCTAGCGCCCCGACTAGCCCGGAGACCCAGTACTTC
V gene: TRBV7-7
J gene: TRBJ2-5
clone size: .
D gene: TRBD2

CDR3 protein: CASRTTGDFDQPQHF
CDR3 DNA: TGTGCCAGTAGAACGACAGGGGACTTTGATCAGCCCCAGCATTTT
V gene: TRBV19
J gene: TRBJ1-5
clone size: once
D gene: TRBD1

CDR3 protein: CASSPGQGTEQFF
CDR3 DNA: TGTGCCAGCTCACCAGGACAGGGAACTGAGCAGTTCTTC
V gene: TRBV18
J gene: TRBJ2-1
clone size: .
D gene: TRBD1

CDR3 protein: CASRFGESAKNIQYF
CDR3 DNA: TGTGCCTCCCGTTTCGGGGAATCGGCCAAAAACATTCAGTACTTC
V gene: TRBV30
J gene: TRBJ2-4
clone size: .
D gene: .

CDR3 protein: CASSVGGGLLAKNIQYF
CDR3 DNA: TGTGCCAGCAGCGTAGGGGGGGGTTTACTAGCCAAAAACATTCAGTACTTC
V gene: TRBV9
J gene: TRBJ2-4
clone size: .
D gene: TRBD2

CDR3 protein: CASGYGQGQHF
CDR3 DNA: TGTGCCAGCGGGTACGGACAGGGCCAGCATTTT
V gene: TRBV6-6
J gene: TRBJ1-5
clone size: .
D gene: TRBD1

CDR3 protein: CASGREGQPQHF
CDR3 DNA: TGTGCCAGTGGGCGTGAGGGTCAGCCCCAGCATTTT
V gene: TRBV27
J gene: TRBJ1-5
clone size: .
D gene: .

CDR3 protein: CASRASPGTSRAYEQYF
CDR3 DNA: TGTGCCAGCAGGGCAAGCCCCGGGACTAGCAGGGCCTACGAGCAGTACTTC
V gene: TRBV2
J gene: TRBJ2-7
clone size: few
D gene: TRBD2

CDR3 protein: CASRRLVNTDEQFF
CDR3 DNA: TGTGCCAGCAGGCGACTAGTTAATACTGATGAGCAGTTCTTC
V gene: TRBV2
J gene: TRBJ2-1
clone size: .
D gene: .

CDR3 protein: CASSATKGGTGDMFF
CDR3 DNA: TGTGCCAGCAGCGCAACGAAAGGGGGGACAGGGGATATGTTCTTC
V gene: TRBV9
J gene: TRBJ2-1
clone size: once
D gene: TRBD1

CDR3 protein: CASSFAGGNTIYF
CDR3 DNA: TGTGCCAGCAGCTTTGCAGGGGGAAACACCATATATTTT
V gene: TRBV5-5
J gene: TRBJ1-3
clone size: .
D gene: .

CDR3 protein: CASSYSRAGSVDEQYF
CDR3 DNA: TGTGCCAGCAGCTACTCCAGAGCCGGGAGCGTGGACGAGCAGTACTTC
V gene: TRBV6-6
J gene: TRBJ2-7
clone size: .
D gene: .

CDR3 protein: CASSLLGTATLSYEQYF
CDR3 DNA: TGTGCCAGCAGCCTCCTAGGGACAGCTACGCTTAGCTACGAGCAGTACTTC
V gene: TRBV7-2
J gene: TRBJ2-7
clone size: .
D gene: TRBD1

CDR3 protein: CASSFGQGNTGELFF
CDR3 DNA: TGTGCCAGCAGCTTCGGACAGGGAAACACCGGGGAGCTGTTTTTT
V gene: TRBV11-2
J gene: TRBJ2-2
clone size: .
D gene: TRBD1

CDR3 protein: CASSRLGQGTYEQYF
CDR3 DNA: TGTGCCAGCAGCCGGCTGGGACAGGGTACCTACGAGCAGTACTTC
V gene: TRBV14
J gene: TRBJ2-7
clone size: .
D gene: TRBD1

CDR3 protein: CASTQREWGYEQYF
CDR3 DNA: TGTGCCAGCACTCAGCGGGAGTGGGGCTACGAGCAGTACTTC
V gene: TRBV6-1
J gene: TRBJ2-7
clone size: .
D gene: TRBD2

CDR3 protein: CASSGGRDSTPLHF
CDR3 DNA: TGTGCCAGCAGTGGTGGGAGGGACTCTACACCCCTCCACTTT
V gene: TRBV2
J gene: TRBJ1-6
clone size: once
D gene: .

CDR3 protein: CASSLNRGRGYTF
CDR3 DNA: TGTGCCAGCAGTTTAAACAGGGGAAGGGGCTACACCTTC
V gene: TRBV27
J gene: TRBJ1-2
clone size: .
D gene: TRBD1

CDR3 protein: CASSLAMDRAYGYTF
CDR3 DNA: TGCGCCAGCAGCTTGGCCATGGACAGGGCTTATGGCTACACCTTC
V gene: TRBV5-1
J gene: TRBJ1-2
clone size: few
D gene: TRBD1

CDR3 protein: CASSQLGLSGNTIYF
CDR3 DNA: TGTGCCAGCAGCCAGCTGGGGCTCTCTGGAAACACCATATATTTT
V gene: TRBV5-6
J gene: TRBJ1-3
clone size: .
D gene: .

CDR3 protein: CAIRGQTIQSLHF
CDR3 DNA: TGTGCCATCAGGGGACAGACAATTCAATCCCTCCACTTT
V gene: TRBV10-3
J gene: TRBJ1-6
clone size: few
D gene: TRBD1

CDR3 protein: CASSPGTGVNTEAFF
CDR3 DNA: TGCGCCAGCAGCCCCGGGACAGGGGTGAACACTGAAGCTTTCTTT
V gene: TRBV5-1
J gene: TRBJ1-1
clone size: .
D gene: TRBD1

CDR3 protein: CASSETSGDQETQYF
CDR3 DNA: TGTGCCAGCAGTGAGACTAGCGGGGACCAAGAGACCCAGTACTTC
V gene: TRBV6-4
J gene: TRBJ2-5
clone size: .
D gene: TRBD2

CDR3 protein: CSVGRSTEAFF
CDR3 DNA: TGCAGCGTTGGTCGTAGCACTGAAGCTTTCTTT
V gene: TRBV29-1
J gene: TRBJ1-1
clone size: .
D gene: .

CDR3 protein: CAISDIQQGADGYTF
CDR3 DNA: TGTGCCATCAGTGACATTCAACAGGGGGCTGATGGCTACACCTTC
V gene: TRBV10-3
J gene: TRBJ1-2
clone size: .
D gene: TRBD1

CDR3 protein: CASSLHRGNQPQHF
CDR3 DNA: TGTGCCAGCAGTTTGCACCGGGGCAATCAGCCCCAGCATTTT
V gene: TRBV27
J gene: TRBJ1-5
clone size: once
D gene: .

CDR3 protein: CASSLRPDTYEQYF
CDR3 DNA: TGTGCCAGCAGCTTAAGACCGGACACCTACGAGCAGTACTTC
V gene: TRBV7-3
J gene: TRBJ2-7
clone size: few
D gene: .

CDR3 protein: CASESALGTADSYEQYF
CDR3 DNA: TGTGCCAGTGAATCTGCCCTGGGGACAGCCGACTCCTACGAGCAGTACTTC
V gene: TRBV2
J gene: TRBJ2-7
clone size: once
D gene: TRBD1

CDR3 protein: CASSSLRLSYEQYF
CDR3 DNA: TGTGCCAGCAGCTCTCTGAGACTTTCCTACGAGCAGTACTTC
V gene: TRBV7-9
J gene: TRBJ2-7
clone size: .
D gene: .

CDR3 protein: CASLLTGTINYGYTF
CDR3 DNA: TGTGCCAGCCTACTTACAGGGACGATTAACTATGGCTACACCTTC
V gene: TRBV5-6
J gene: TRBJ1-2
clone size: .
D gene: .

CDR3 protein: CAISLTGGYQPQHF
CDR3 DNA: TGTGCCATCAGCCTGACAGGGGGCTATCAGCCCCAGCATTTT
V gene: TRBV10-3
J gene: TRBJ1-5
clone size: .
D gene: TRBD1

CDR3 protein: CASSVRTPGEETQYF
CDR3 DNA: TGTGCCAGCAGCGTGAGGACCCCGGGGGAAGAGACCCAGTACTTC
V gene: TRBV5-6
J gene: TRBJ2-5
clone size: .
D gene: .

CDR3 protein: CASSVLEGGEDIQYF
CDR3 DNA: TGTGCCAGCAGCGTCCTGGAGGGGGGGGAGGACATTCAGTACTTC
V gene: TRBV9
J gene: TRBJ2-4
clone size: .
D gene: .

CDR3 protein: CASSLGSSPGGPGEQYF
CDR3 DNA: TGCGCCAGCAGCTTGGGTTCCAGCCCGGGAGGGCCGGGGGAGCAGTACTTC
V gene: TRBV5-1
J gene: TRBJ2-7
clone size: .
D gene: TRBD2